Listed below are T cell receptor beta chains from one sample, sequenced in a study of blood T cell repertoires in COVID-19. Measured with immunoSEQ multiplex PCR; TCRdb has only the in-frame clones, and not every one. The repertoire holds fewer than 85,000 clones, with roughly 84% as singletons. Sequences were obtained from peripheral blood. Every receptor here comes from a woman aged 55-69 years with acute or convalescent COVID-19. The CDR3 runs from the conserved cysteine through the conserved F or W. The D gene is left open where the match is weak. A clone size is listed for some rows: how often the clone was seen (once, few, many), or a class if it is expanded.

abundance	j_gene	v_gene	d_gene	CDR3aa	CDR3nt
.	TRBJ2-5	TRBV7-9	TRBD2	CASSPTSGGLETQYF	TGTGCCAGCAGCCCCACTAGCGGGGGGTTGGAGACCCAGTACTTC
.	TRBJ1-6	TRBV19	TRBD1	CASSQGQAYSPLHF	TGTGCCAGTAGTCAGGGACAGGCTTATTCACCCCTCCACTTT
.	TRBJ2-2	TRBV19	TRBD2	CASSIVLGLAGTGELFF	TGTGCCAGTAGTATAGTTCTAGGGCTAGCGGGTACCGGGGAGCTGTTTTTT
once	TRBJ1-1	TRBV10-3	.	CAISEYTGTTEAFF	TGTGCCATCAGTGAGTACACAGGGACCACTGAAGCTTTCTTT
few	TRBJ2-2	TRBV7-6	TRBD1	CASSNSGGADTGELFF	TGTGCCAGCAGCAACTCAGGGGGCGCGGACACCGGGGAGCTGTTTTTT
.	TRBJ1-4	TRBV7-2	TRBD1	CASSSRGLSEKLFF	TGTGCCAGCAGCTCGAGGGGGCTGAGTGAAAAACTGTTTTTT
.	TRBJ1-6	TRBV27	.	CASSSRQSFDNSPLHF	TGTGCCAGCAGTTCCCGCCAGTCGTTTGATAATTCACCCCTCCACTTT
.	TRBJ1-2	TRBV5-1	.	CASSADRTAYGYTF	TGCGCCAGCAGCGCCGACAGGACAGCCTATGGCTACACCTTC
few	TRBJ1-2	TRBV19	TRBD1	CATLKRTGVGVLDGYTF	TGTGCCACCCTAAAGAGGACAGGGGTTGGGGTTCTCGATGGCTACACCTTC
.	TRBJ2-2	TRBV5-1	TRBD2	CASSRLADTGELFF	TGCGCCAGCAGCCGACTAGCCGACACCGGGGAGCTGTTTTTT
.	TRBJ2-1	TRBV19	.	CASSRQGLNEQFF	TGTGCCAGTAGTCGTCAGGGCTTGAATGAGCAGTTCTTC
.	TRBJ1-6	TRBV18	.	CASSPLQGKNSPLHF	TGTGCCAGCTCACCGTTACAGGGAAAAAATTCACCCCTCCACTTT
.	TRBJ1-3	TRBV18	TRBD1	CASSPLRDRASSGNTIYF	TGTGCCAGCTCACCTCTCAGGGACAGGGCCTCCTCTGGAAACACCATATATTTT
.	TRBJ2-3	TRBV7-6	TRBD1	CASSSPQGFTDTQYF	TGTGCCAGCAGCTCTCCACAGGGGTTCACAGATACGCAGTATTTT
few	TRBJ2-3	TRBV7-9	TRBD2	CAGIAGGQDTQYF	TGTGCCGGAATAGCGGGGGGGCAAGATACGCAGTATTTT
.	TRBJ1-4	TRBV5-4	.	CASSLDSTNEKLFF	TGTGCCAGCAGCCTGGACTCAACTAATGAAAAACTGTTTTTT
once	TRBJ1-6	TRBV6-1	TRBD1	CASSERRDRGSPLHF	TGTGCCAGCAGTGAAAGGAGGGACAGGGGTTCACCCCTCCACTTT
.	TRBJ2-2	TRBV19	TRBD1	CASSLGTGLNTGELFF	TGTGCCAGTAGCCTCGGGACAGGGCTGAACACCGGGGAGCTGTTTTTT
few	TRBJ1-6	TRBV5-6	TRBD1	CASSLVGQADNSPLHF	TGTGCCAGCAGCTTGGTCGGACAGGCGGATAATTCACCCCTCCACTTT
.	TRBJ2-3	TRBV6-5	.	CASRVGGPGDTQYF	TGTGCCAGCAGAGTTGGGGGCCCGGGGGATACGCAGTATTTT
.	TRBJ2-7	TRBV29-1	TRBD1	CSVEPGQGPPYEQYF	TGCAGCGTTGAACCCGGACAGGGGCCCCCCTACGAGCAGTACTTC
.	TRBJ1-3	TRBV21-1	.	CASSKASWRGNWGNTIYF	TGTGCCAGCAGCAAAGCCTCGTGGAGGGGTAATTGGGGAAACACCATATATTTT
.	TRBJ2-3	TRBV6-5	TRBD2	CASSLRTSGGPDTQYF	TGTGCCAGCAGTTTGCGTACTAGCGGGGGGCCAGATACGCAGTATTTT
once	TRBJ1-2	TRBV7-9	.	CASSLAPIQGQARGYTF	TGTGCCAGCAGCTTAGCGCCGATACAGGGTCAAGCGCGGGGCTACACCTTC
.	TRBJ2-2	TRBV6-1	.	CASSEEGPSITGELFF	TGTGCCAGCAGTGAGGAGGGGCCTTCTATCACCGGGGAGCTGTTTTTT
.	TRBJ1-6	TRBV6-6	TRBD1	CASSLRQGVMDSPLHF	TGTGCCAGCAGTTTGCGACAGGGGGTAATGGATTCACCCCTCCACTTT
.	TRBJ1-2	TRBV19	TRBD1	CASRPGGAGGGYTF	TGTGCCAGTAGACCAGGGGGCGCAGGAGGAGGCTACACCTTC
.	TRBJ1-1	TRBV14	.	CASSQELQGEAFF	TGTGCCAGCAGCCAAGAATTACAGGGCGAAGCTTTCTTT
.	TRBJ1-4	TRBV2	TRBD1	CASNRQGYEKLFF	TGTGCCAGCAATCGACAGGGGTATGAAAAACTGTTTTTT
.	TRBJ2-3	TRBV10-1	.	CASSESRDSADTQYF	TGCGCCAGCAGTGAGTCGCGGGACAGCGCAGATACGCAGTATTTT
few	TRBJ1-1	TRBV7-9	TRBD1	CASSKPGGYTEAFF	TGTGCCAGCAGCAAACCAGGGGGCTACACTGAAGCTTTCTTT
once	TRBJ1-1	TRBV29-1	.	CSVAQGPGTEAFF	TGCAGCGTCGCGCAGGGGCCGGGGACTGAAGCTTTCTTT
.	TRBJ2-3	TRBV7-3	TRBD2	CASSWRGGQTDTQYF	TGTGCCAGCAGCTGGCGGGGGGGCCAAACAGATACGCAGTATTTT
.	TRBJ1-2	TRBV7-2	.	CASSFSGVRGYTF	TGTGCCAGCAGCTTTTCAGGGGTGAGGGGCTACACCTTC
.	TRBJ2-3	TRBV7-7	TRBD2	CASSVSGGTTDTQYF	TGTGCCAGCAGCGTTAGCGGGGGGACCACAGATACGCAGTATTTT
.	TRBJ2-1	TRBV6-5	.	CASRPARSSYNEQFF	TGTGCCAGCAGACCAGCGAGGAGCTCCTACAATGAGCAGTTCTTC
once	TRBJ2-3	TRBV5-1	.	CASSLVSGTDTQYF	TGCGCCAGCAGCTTGGTGTCAGGGACAGATACGCAGTATTTT
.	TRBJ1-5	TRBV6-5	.	CASSAGRLNQPQHF	TGTGCCAGCAGCGCGGGCAGGCTCAATCAGCCCCAGCATTTT
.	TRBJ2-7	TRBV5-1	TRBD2	CASSPPTSGGITYEQYF	TGCGCCAGCAGCCCTCCCACTAGCGGGGGAATTACCTACGAGCAGTACTTC
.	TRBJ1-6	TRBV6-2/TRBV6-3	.	CASSYSKGDSPLHF	TGTGCCAGCAGTTACTCGAAAGGGGATTCACCCCTCCACTTT
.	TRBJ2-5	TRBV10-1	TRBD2	CASSESFGGKGETQYF	TGCGCCAGCAGTGAGTCTTTCGGGGGGAAAGGAGAGACCCAGTACTTC
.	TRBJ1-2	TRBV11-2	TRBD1	CASSSGQGAYGYTF	TGTGCCAGCAGCTCGGGACAGGGGGCCTATGGCTACACCTTC
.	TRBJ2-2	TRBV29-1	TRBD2	CSGGTMGTGELFF	TGCAGCGGGGGGACTATGGGCACCGGGGAGCTGTTTTTT
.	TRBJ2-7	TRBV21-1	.	CASSSGRGQGTYEQYF	TGTGCCAGCAGCTCAGGGAGGGGACAGGGAACCTACGAGCAGTACTTC
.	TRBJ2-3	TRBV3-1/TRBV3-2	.	CASSLGPGTDTQYF	TGTGCCAGCAGCCTCGGTCCCGGCACAGATACGCAGTATTTT
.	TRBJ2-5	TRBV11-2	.	CASAAGRETQYF	TGTGCCAGCGCGGCGGGGCGGGAGACCCAGTACTTC
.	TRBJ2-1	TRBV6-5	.	CASARGRDNEQFF	TGTGCCAGCGCCCGGGGAAGAGACAATGAGCAGTTCTTC
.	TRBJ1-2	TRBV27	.	CASRSYYGYTF	TGTGCCAGCAGGAGTTACTATGGCTACACCTTC
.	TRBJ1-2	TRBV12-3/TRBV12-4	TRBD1	CASRQGVRGYTF	TGTGCCAGTCGACAGGGGGTAAGGGGCTACACCTTC
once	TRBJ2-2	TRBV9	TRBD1	CASSVQGVGELFF	TGTGCCAGCAGCGTACAGGGGGTCGGGGAGCTGTTTTTT
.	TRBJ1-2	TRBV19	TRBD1	CASSAPPDRSNYGYTF	TGTGCCAGTAGTGCGCCTCCGGACAGGAGTAACTATGGCTACACCTTC
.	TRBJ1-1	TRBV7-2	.	CASSTRPNTEAFF	TGTGCCAGCAGTACACGTCCGAACACTGAAGCTTTCTTT
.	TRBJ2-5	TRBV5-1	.	CASSLVNRVEETQYF	TGCGCCAGCAGCTTGGTTAACAGGGTTGAAGAGACCCAGTACTTC